Shown below are 18 T cell receptor beta chains from a single sample sequenced in a study of blood T cell repertoires in COVID-19. The assay was immunoSEQ multiplex PCR, and TCRdb's table has in-frame clones only and misses some. The repertoire holds 150,000 to 200,000 clones, less than 90% seen once, with under 10% in the top ten. Sequencing was carried out using peripheral blood. The receptors shown here come from a woman aged 70-85 years with COVID-19, enrolled during active disease.

This rearrangement joins TRBV19 to TRBJ2-3, with D perhaps TRBD1 (5 bases). The V gene's germline CDR1 is LNHDA and CDR2 SQIVND (reference sequence). CDR3 length: 16 amino acids. Trimming took off 6 bases at V and 1 base at J, with 17 bases between the two ends. The CDR3 sequence: CASSLGLARGTDTQYF. The CDR3 DNA reads TGTGCCAGTAGCTTGGGGTTGGCCAGGGGCACAGATACGCAGTATTTT.

In nucleotides, the CDR3 is TGTGCCAGCAGCCAAGAGGCCGTCCCTCAATATGGCTACACCTTC. Translated: CASSQEAVPQYGYTF. The V and J genes are TRBV3-1 (or the pseudogene TRBV3-2) and TRBJ1-2; D is undetermined. The CDR3 runs to 15 residues. V was cut by 0 bases and J by 5 bases, with 13 bases left in between. Germline V gene data show CDR1 as LGHDT and CDR2 as YNNKEL (reference sequence).

The chain combines TRBV28 with TRBJ2-7, with TRBD2 identical over 14 bases. The V gene's germline CDR1 is MDHEN and CDR2 SYDVKM. V lost 7 bases and J lost 3; bases outside the gene matches: 5. The CDR3 covers 15 residues. This CDR3 is CASKYGLAGGYEQYF. For the CDR3, the DNA is TGTGCCAGCAAATACGGACTAGCGGGAGGCTACGAGCAGTACTTC.

The rearrangement links TRBV28 to TRBJ1-3; 7 bases align to TRBD1. The CDR3 covers 15 residues. Trimming removed 5 bases from V and 0 bases from J; junction bases left unmatched: 4. CDR1 MDHEN and CDR2 SYDVKM come from the germline V gene. DNA of the CDR3: TGTGCCAGCAGTACAACAGGGGCCTCTGGAAACACCATATATTTT. This codes for CASSTTGASGNTIYF.

The V gene is TRBV5-1, the J gene TRBJ2-3; 7 bases match TRBD2. From germline, CDR1 is SGHRS and CDR2 YFSETQ. Losses at the gene ends were 7 bases for V and 0 bases for J; bases not matched to a gene: 14. The CDR3 totals 17 residues. DNA for the CDR3: TGCGCCAGCGCCAAGCCTAGCGGAACCATCAGCACAGATACGCAGTATTTT. Encoded protein: CASAKPSGTISTDTQYF. Full variable domain (missing parts from reference TRBV5-1 and TRBJ2-3): KAGVTQTPRYLIKTRGQQVTLSCSPISGHRSVSWYQQTPGQGLQFLFEYFSETQRNKGNFPGRFSGRQFSNSRSEMNVSTLELGDSALYLCASAKPSGTISTDTQYFGPGTRLTVL.

V usage is TRBV7-2 and J usage is TRBJ2-6, with 7 positions matching TRBD1. The CDR3 contains 15 residues. Trimming cost V 4 bases and J 1 base; bases outside gene matches: 1. Germline assignment: CDR1 SGHTA and CDR2 FQGNSA. This CDR3 is CASSSGGSGANVLTF. The CDR3 DNA reads TGTGCCAGCAGCTCAGGGGGTTCTGGGGCCAACGTCCTGACTTTC.

The rearrangement links TRBV11-3 to TRBJ2-3; TRBD2 matches 9 bases. This CDR3 has 17 residues. Germline V CDR1 and CDR2: SGHNT, YENEEA. The trim removed 2 bases at V and 5 bases at J, leaving 11 bases unmatched. CDR3 region: CASSLSGGRAVGDTQYF. CDR3 DNA: TGTGCCAGCAGCTTAAGTGGCGGGAGGGCCGTAGGAGATACGCAGTATTTT.

This clone was seen a handful of times. An end of the junction differs from the germline gene, which may be a read error. This chain joins TRBV5-1 and TRBJ2-7, with D perhaps TRBD1 (5 bases). CDR1 and CDR2 from the germline V gene are SGHRS and YFSETQ. The CDR3 has 13 amino acids. CDR3 region: CASSRGESFEQYF. The CDR3 DNA sequence: TGCGCCAGCAGCAGGGGTGAGTCCTTCGAGCAGTACTTC.

The chain uses TRBV15 and TRBJ2-1, with D tentatively TRBD1 (5 bases). V dropped 3 bases and J dropped 7 bases, with 10 bases sitting between them. CDR1 and CDR2 (germline): LNHNV, YYDKDF (reference sequence). The CDR3 sequence is 13 residues long. In DNA, the CDR3 is TGTGCCACCAGCAGGGAGAAGGGGAATGAGCAGTTCTTC. As protein: CATSREKGNEQFF.

The J gene is TRBJ2-1, the V gene TRBV5-4, with TRBD2 matching over 13 bases. Germline trimming cut 3 bases from V and 12 bases from J; bases unmatched to any gene: 15. CDR1 and CDR2 (germline): SGHNT, YYREEE (reference sequence). There are 17 residues in the CDR3. DNA of the CDR3: TGTGCCAGCAGCTCGTCTGGACTAGCGGGAGCGCAGGGGCGGCAGTTCTTC. It yields the protein CASSSSGLAGAQGRQFF.

The rearrangement uses TRBV30 and TRBJ1-4, with D uncertain. CDR1 is GTSNPN and CDR2 is SVGIG in the germline V gene (reference sequence). Trimming removed 0 bases at V and 4 bases at J, with 12 bases between. This CDR3 region has 15 residues. CDR3 DNA sequence: TGTGCCTGGAGTGTAACGGGGAGACATAATGAAAAACTGTTTTTT. It is translated as CAWSVTGRHNEKLFF.

This clone turned up a few times. This rearrangement joins TRBV7-2 to TRBJ2-1; 8 bases fit TRBD2. CDR3 size: 15 residues. Germline CDR1 and CDR2: SGHTA and FQGNSA. V was pared by 4 bases and J by 6 bases, with 8 bases of the junction left unmatched. The CDR3, as DNA: TGTGCCAGCAGCTCCCCGGTTGCGGGAGGCAATGAGCAGTTCTTC. It encodes CASSSPVAGGNEQFF.

The chain carries TRBV4-1 and TRBJ2-5, with TRBD1 matching 7 bases. The CDR3 runs 16 residues. Germline CDR1 and CDR2: MGHRA and YSYEKL. Losses at the gene ends were 4 bases for V and 3 bases for J; bases not matched to a gene: 11. The CDR3 region has the DNA TGCGCCAGCAGCCTAGAACAAACGACAGGGAAAGAGACCCAGTACTTC. This encodes CASSLEQTTGKETQYF.

This clone occurred a few times. The rearrangement joins TRBV7-2 to TRBJ2-3, with TRBD2 matching 10 bases. Per germline, CDR1 SGHTA and CDR2 FQGNSA. The V segment lost 10 bases and the J segment 2 bases; nucleotides outside the gene matches: 6. CDR3 length equals 14 residues. CDR3 bases: TGTGCCACCGGAGCGGGAGGGCCCACAGATACGCAGTATTTT. This translates into CATGAGGPTDTQYF.

This chain connects TRBV2 to TRBJ2-1; 8 bases map to TRBD2. V gave up 6 bases and J gave up 6 bases; unmatched junction bases: 7. The germline gives CDR1 SNHLY, CDR2 FYNNEI. This CDR3 comprises 14 residues. CDR3 in amino acids: CASRPGLEVNEQFF. The CDR3 region has the DNA TGTGCCAGCAGGCCGGGACTAGAGGTCAATGAGCAGTTCTTC. Combining the CDR3 with reference TRBV2 and TRBJ2-1 gives the whole variable domain EPEVTQTPSHQVTQMGQEVILRCVPISNHLYFYWYRQILGQKVEFLVSFYNNEISEKSEIFDDQFSVERPDGSNFTLKIRSTKLEDSAMYFCASRPGLEVNEQFFGPGTRLTVL.

This chain joins TRBV7-2 and TRBJ1-2; weak D call: TRBD1 (5 bases). Germline CDR1 reads SGHTA; CDR2 reads FQGNSA. The CDR3 loop spans 14 amino acids. Trimming left V 4 bases short and J 0 bases short, with 9 bases between. The CDR3 DNA sequence: TGTGCCAGCAGCTCACAGGCCTCTAACTATGGCTACACCTTC. Protein sequence: CASSSQASNYGYTF.

This chain uses TRBV28 with TRBJ2-7; 11 positions match TRBD1. Germline loops: CDR1 MDHEN, CDR2 SYDVKM. V lost 4 bases to trimming and J lost 3 bases; unmatched junction nucleotides: 11. This CDR3 contains 17 residues. For the CDR3, the DNA is TGTGCCAGCAGTTCGGGTCCCGGGACAGGGGGATTCTACGAGCAGTACTTC. It codes for CASSSGPGTGGFYEQYF.

The chain combines TRBV19 with TRBJ1-2, with 9 bases that match TRBD1. V lost 4 bases to trimming and J lost 3 bases; unmatched junction nucleotides: 6. The CDR3 is 15 amino acids. Looked up from germline, CDR1 is LNHDA and CDR2 is SQIVND (reference sequence). The CDR3 nucleotides read TGTGCCAGTAGTAGGCGGACAGGGGAGTACTATGGCTACACCTTC. Its translation: CASSRRTGEYYGYTF. The full variable domain, with the rest looked up from reference TRBV19 and TRBJ1-2, is DGGITQSPKYLFRKEGQNVTLSCEQNLNHDAMYWYRQDPGQGLRLIYYSQIVNDFQKGDIAEGYSVSREKKESFPLTVTSAQKNPTAFYLCASSRRTGEYYGYTFGSGTRLTVV.